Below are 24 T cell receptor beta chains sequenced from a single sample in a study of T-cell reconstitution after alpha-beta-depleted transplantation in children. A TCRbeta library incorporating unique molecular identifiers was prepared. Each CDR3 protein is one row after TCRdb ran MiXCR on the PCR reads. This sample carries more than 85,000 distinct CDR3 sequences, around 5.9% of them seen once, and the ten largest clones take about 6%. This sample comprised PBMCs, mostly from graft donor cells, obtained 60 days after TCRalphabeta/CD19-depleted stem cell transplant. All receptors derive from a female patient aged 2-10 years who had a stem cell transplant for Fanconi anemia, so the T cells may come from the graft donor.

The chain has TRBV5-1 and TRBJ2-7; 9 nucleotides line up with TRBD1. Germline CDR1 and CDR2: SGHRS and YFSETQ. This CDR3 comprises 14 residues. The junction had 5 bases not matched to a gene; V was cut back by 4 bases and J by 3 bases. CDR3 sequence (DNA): TGCGCCAGCAGCACAGGGACAGGGTTCTACGAGCAGTACTTC. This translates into CASSTGTGFYEQYF.

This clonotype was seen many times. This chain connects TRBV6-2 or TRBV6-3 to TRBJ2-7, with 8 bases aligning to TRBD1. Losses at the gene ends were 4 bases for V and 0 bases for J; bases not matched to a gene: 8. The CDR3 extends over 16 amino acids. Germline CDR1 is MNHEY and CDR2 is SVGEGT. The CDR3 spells CASSFRTGKASYEQYF. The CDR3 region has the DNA TGTGCCAGCAGTTTTCGGACAGGGAAGGCCTCCTACGAGCAGTACTTC.

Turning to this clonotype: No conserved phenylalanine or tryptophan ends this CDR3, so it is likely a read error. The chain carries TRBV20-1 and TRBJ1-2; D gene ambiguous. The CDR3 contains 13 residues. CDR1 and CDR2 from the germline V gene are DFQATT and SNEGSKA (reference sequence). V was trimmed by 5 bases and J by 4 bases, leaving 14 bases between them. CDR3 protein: CSAGSVVGYGYTY. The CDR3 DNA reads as TGCAGTGCTGGGAGTGTTGTGGGCTATGGCTACACCTAC.

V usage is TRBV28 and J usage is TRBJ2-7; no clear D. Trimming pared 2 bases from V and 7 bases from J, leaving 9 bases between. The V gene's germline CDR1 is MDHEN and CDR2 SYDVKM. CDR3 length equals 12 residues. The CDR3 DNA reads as TGTGCCAGCAGTTTAAGATTCGGTGAGCAGTACTTC. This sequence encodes CASSLRFGEQYF.

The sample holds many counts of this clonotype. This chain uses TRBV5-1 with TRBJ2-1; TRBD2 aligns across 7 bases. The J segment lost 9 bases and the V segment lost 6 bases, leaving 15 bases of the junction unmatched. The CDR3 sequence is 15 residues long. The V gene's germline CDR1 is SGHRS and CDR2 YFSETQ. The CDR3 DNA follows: TGCGCCAGCACCTCCGGGGGGAGTCTAGTATTTGAGCAGTTCTTC. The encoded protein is CASTSGGSLVFEQFF.

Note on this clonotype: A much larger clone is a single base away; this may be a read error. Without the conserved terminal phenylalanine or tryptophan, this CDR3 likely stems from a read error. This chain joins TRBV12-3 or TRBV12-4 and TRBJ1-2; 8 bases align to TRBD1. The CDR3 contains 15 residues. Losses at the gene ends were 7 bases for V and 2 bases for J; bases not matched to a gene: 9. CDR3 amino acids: CASTRTGTSNYGYTS. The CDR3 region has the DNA TGTGCCAGCACAAGGACAGGGACCTCAAACTATGGCTACACCTCC.

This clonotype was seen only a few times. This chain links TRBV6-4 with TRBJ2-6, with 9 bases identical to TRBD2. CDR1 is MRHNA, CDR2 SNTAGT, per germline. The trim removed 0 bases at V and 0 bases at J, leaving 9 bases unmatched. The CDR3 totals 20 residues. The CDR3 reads CASSDSAIAGAFSGANVLTF. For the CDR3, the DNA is TGTGCCAGCAGTGACTCCGCCATAGCGGGGGCCTTCTCTGGGGCCAACGTCCTGACTTTC.

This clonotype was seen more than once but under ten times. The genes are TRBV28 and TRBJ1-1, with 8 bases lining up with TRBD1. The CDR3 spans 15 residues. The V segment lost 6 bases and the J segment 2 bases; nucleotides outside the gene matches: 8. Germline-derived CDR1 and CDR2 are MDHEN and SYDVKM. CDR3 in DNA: TGTGCCAGCAGCGAACTCGGACAGGGAAACACTGAAGCTTTCTTT. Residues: CASSELGQGNTEAFF.

This chain's CDR3 is CASSHRPAYEKLFF. DNA of the CDR3: TGTGCCAGCAGCCACAGGCCCGCTTATGAAAAACTGTTTTTT. This sequence joins TRBV4-2 and TRBJ1-4; D gene uncertain. V dropped 3 bases and J dropped 6 bases, with 11 bases sitting between them. The CDR3 totals 14 residues. Germline CDR1 LGHNA, CDR2 YNFKEQ.

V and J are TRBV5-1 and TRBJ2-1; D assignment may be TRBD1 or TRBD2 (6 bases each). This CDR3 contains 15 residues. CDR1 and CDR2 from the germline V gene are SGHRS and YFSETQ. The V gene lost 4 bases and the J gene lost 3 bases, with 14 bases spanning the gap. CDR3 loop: CASSPGAPGYNEQFF. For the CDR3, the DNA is TGCGCCAGCAGCCCGGGGGCCCCCGGCTACAATGAGCAGTTCTTC.

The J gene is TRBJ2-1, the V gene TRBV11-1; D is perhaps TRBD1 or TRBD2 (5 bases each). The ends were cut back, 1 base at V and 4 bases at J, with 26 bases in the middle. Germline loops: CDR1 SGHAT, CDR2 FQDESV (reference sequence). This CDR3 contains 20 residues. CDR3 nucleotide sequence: TGTGCCAGCAGCTTAGTTAAACGCCCCAGGGCTAGCCATATATACAATGAGCAGTTCTTC. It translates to CASSLVKRPRASHIYNEQFF.

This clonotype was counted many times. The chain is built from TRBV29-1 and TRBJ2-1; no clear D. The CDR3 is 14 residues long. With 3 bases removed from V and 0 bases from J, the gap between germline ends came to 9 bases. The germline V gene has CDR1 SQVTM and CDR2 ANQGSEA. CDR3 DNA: TGCAGCGTTGACCCACCGAGCTCCTACAATGAGCAGTTCTTC. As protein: CSVDPPSSYNEQFF.

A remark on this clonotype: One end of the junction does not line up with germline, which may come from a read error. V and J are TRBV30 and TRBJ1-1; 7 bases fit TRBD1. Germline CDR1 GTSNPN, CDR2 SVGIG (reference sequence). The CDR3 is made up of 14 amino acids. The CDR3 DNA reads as TGTGCCCGGAGCGAGGGGGCTCTGAACACTGAAGCTTTCTTT. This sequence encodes CARSEGALNTEAFF.

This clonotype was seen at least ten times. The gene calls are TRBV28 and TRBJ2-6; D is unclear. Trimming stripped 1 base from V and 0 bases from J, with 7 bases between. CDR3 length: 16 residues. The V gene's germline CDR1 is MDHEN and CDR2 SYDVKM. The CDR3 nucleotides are TGTGCCAGCAGTTTATCGGCTTACTCTGGGGCCAACGTCCTGACTTTC. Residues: CASSLSAYSGANVLTF.

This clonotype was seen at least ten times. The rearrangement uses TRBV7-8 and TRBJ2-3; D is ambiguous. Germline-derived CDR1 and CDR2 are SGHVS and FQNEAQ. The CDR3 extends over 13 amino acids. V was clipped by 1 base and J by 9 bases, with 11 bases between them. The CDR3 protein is CASSLDLLGTQYF. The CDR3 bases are TGTGCCAGCAGCTTAGACTTGCTGGGAACGCAGTATTTT.

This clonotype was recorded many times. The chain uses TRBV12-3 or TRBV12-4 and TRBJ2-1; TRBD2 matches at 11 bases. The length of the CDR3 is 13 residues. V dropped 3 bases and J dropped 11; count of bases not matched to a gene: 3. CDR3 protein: CASSFTSGRKQFF. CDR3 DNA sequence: TGTGCCAGCAGTTTCACTAGCGGGAGAAAGCAGTTCTTC.

This CDR3 is CSARTRTSGVYNEQFF. The CDR3 DNA is TGCAGTGCTAGGACCCGGACTAGCGGAGTTTACAATGAGCAGTTCTTC. The chain links TRBV20-1 to TRBJ2-1; 10 bases agree with TRBD2. CDR3 length equals 16 residues. The germline V gene has CDR1 DFQATT and CDR2 SNEGSKA (reference sequence). With V trimmed by 3 bases and J by 4 bases, 9 bases remained unmatched.

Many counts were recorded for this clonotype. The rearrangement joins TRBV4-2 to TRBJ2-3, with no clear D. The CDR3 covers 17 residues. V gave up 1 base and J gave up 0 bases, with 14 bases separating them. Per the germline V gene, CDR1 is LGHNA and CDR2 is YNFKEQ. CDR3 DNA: TGTGCCAGCAGCCAAGTTGGTACTACAATCAGCACAGATACGCAGTATTTT. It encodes CASSQVGTTISTDTQYF.

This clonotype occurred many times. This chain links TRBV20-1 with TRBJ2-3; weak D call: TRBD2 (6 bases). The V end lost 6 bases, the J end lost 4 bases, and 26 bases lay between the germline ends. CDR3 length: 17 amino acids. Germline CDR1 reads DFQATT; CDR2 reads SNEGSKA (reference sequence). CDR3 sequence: CSAAGLTGLQSADTQYF. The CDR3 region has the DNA TGCAGTGCGGCTGGCTTGACGGGACTCCAAAGTGCAGATACGCAGTATTTT.

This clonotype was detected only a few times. This CDR3 reads CASSLSAGTDTQYF. CDR3 DNA: TGTGCCAGCAGCTTAAGTGCAGGCACAGATACGCAGTATTTT. The chain links TRBV7-3 to TRBJ2-3; D is unresolved. The CDR3 is 14 residues long. Germline V gene lookup returns CDR1 SGHTA and CDR2 FQGTGA. V lost 1 base, J lost 1 base, and 6 bases lay in between.

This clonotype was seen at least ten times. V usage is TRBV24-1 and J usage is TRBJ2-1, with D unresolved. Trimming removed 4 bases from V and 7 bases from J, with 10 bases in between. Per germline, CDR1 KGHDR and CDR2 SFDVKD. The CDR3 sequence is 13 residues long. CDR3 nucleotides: TGTGCCACCAGTGACCCCCCGACTAATGAGCAGTTCTTC. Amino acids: CATSDPPTNEQFF.

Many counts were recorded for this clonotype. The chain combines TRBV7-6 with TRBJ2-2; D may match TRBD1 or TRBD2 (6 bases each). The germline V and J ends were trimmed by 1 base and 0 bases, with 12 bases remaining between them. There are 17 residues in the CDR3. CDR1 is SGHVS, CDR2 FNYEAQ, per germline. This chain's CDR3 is CASSLVGGQPNTGELFF. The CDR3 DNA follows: TGTGCCAGCAGCTTAGTGGGGGGCCAGCCGAACACCGGGGAGCTGTTTTTT.

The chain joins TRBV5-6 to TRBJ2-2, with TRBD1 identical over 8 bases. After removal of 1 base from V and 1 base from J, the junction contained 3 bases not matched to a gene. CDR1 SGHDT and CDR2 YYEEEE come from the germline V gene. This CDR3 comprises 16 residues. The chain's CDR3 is CASSLIGTGNTGELFF. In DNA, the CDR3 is TGTGCCAGCAGCTTGATAGGGACAGGGAACACCGGGGAGCTGTTTTTT.

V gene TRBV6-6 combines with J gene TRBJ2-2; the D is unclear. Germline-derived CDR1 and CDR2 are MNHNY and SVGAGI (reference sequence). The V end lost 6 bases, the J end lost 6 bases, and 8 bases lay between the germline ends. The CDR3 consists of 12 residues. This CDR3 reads CASSNSAGELFF. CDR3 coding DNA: TGTGCCAGCAGCAATTCCGCCGGGGAGCTGTTTTTT.